A single TCR beta chain is shown here with its context. The record originates from a study of OX40 agonist ivuxolimab in advanced cancers. The CDR3 is 15 amino acids. V lost 0 bases, J lost 2 bases, and 11 bases lay in between. Germline values: CDR1 SGHAT, CDR2 FQNNGV. The table came from immunoSEQ multiplex PCR; TCRdb's copy has only in-frame clones and leaves some out. The sample lists 45,000 to 70,000 clones, around 83% occurring once. This receptor was taken from an adult with an advanced solid tumor such as melanoma, head and neck, liver or kidney cancer. This chain joins TRBV11-2 and TRBJ2-7; D gene uncertain. Sequenced here: CD4+ or CD8+ T cells sorted from blood, sampled in a trial of the OX40 agonist ivuxolimab. CDR3 loop: CASSLDHGRAYEQYF. The CDR3 region has the DNA TGTGCCAGCAGCTTAGATCACGGCAGAGCCTACGAGCAGTACTTC.